This T cell receptor beta chain was retrieved from a study of PD-1 blockade in classical Hodgkin lymphoma. Sequencing used immunoSEQ multiplex PCR; TCRdb keeps in-frame clones, though not all of them. The sample includes about 150,000 clones, about four fifths seen only once; the top ten take 7% to 9.5%. Germline V gene data show CDR1 as SGDLS and CDR2 as YYNGEE. Trimming left V 4 bases short and J 6 bases short, with 22 bases between. The CDR3 is made up of 16 amino acids. After autologous stem cell transplantation all patients relapsed, and prior brentuximab vedotin exposure differed between cohorts. Best outcomes ranged across complete response, partial response and progressive disease. Study-wide findings and caveats: Partial responders and progressors had significantly lower baseline TCR diversity. There was a significant rise in CD4+ TCR diversity by C4D1, with no such rise for CD8+.

As to this clone: Its antigen is currently unknown.

The specimen was peripheral blood mononuclear cells (PBMCs), collected before the second cycle of nivolumab. The chain has TRBV9 and TRBJ1-1; no definite D call. The sequence was obtained from a human donor with classical Hodgkin lymphoma. The CDR3 sequence: CASSRPPSGMSSEAFF. The CDR3 coding sequence is TGTGCCAGCAGCCGCCCACCCTCAGGCATGAGCTCTGAAGCTTTCTTT.